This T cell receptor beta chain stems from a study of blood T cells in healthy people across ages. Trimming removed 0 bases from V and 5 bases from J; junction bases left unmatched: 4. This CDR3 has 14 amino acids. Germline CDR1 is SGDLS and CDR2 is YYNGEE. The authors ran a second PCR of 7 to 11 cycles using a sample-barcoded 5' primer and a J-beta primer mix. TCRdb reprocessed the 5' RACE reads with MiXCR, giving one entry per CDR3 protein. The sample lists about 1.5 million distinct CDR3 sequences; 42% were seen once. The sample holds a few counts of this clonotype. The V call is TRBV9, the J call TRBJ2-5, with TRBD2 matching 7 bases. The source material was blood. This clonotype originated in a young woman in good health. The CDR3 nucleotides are TGTGCCAGCAGCGTAGGGGACTACTATGAGACCCAGTACTTC. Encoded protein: CASSVGDYYETQYF.